These 20 T cell receptor beta chains were all obtained from the same sample, sequenced in a study of identical twins. TCRdb reanalysed the 5' RACE reads using MiXCR and keeps one entry per CDR3 protein. The profile shows 700,000 to 950,000 distinct CDR3 sequences, roughly an eighth of them singletons. These data were also filed under a second study, of yellow fever vaccine responses in identical twins.

Material: PBMCs. The receptors were sampled from a woman under 30 in good health.

V usage is TRBV10-3 and J usage is TRBJ1-5; the match to TRBD1 covers 9 bases. V trimming: 0 bases; J trimming: 6 bases; junction bases outside the gene matches: 12. This CDR3 contains 18 residues. Germline-derived CDR1 and CDR2 are ENHRY and SYGVKD. The CDR3 region has the DNA TGTGCCATCAGTGAGTCACGATCCGTAGGACAGGGGACTCAGCCCCAGCATTTT. It is translated as CAISESRSVGQGTQPQHF.

This clonotype has only a few counts. The chain couples TRBV9 to TRBJ2-1; 9 bases agree with TRBD2. This CDR3 has 15 amino acids. CDR1 and CDR2 (germline): SGDLS, YYNGEE. V gave up 4 bases and J gave up 7 bases; unmatched junction bases: 9. Here the CDR3 reads CASSTPGLAVNEQFF. The CDR3 DNA follows: TGTGCCAGCAGCACCCCGGGACTAGCAGTGAATGAGCAGTTCTTC.

J is TRBJ1-2 and V is TRBV27; 9 positions match TRBD1. The CDR3 sequence is 15 residues long. The V and J ends lost 3 bases and 4 bases, in that order; junction bases with no gene match: 6. In germline, CDR1 is MNHEY, CDR2 SMNVEV (reference sequence). The CDR3 coding sequence is TGTGCCAGCAGTTTGTCCTGGGACAGGGCCTATGGCTACACCTTC. Protein product: CASSLSWDRAYGYTF.

The sample holds one count of this clonotype. J is TRBJ2-7 and V is TRBV20-1; possibly TRBD1 for D (5 bases). Germline CDR1 is DFQATT and CDR2 is SNEGSKA (reference sequence). Trimming left V 0 bases short and J 5 bases short, with 14 bases between. The CDR3 loop spans 14 amino acids. DNA of the CDR3: TGCAGTGCTAGAGATCACGCAGGGTTGGACGAGCAGTACTTC. Its translation: CSARDHAGLDEQYF.

This clonotype turned up a few times. CDR3 sequence: CASSQVDANEQFF. In DNA, the CDR3 is TGTGCCAGCAGCCAAGTGGATGCTAATGAGCAGTTCTTC. The genes are TRBV14 and TRBJ2-1, with no clear D. Trimming took off 1 base at V and 7 bases at J, with 8 bases between the two ends. From germline, CDR1 is SGHDN and CDR2 FVKESK. This CDR3 has 13 residues.

The chain has TRBV9 and TRBJ1-2, with D possibly TRBD1 on 5 matching bases. Germline CDR1 reads SGDLS; CDR2 reads YYNGEE. V lost 0 bases to trimming and J lost 7 bases, with 13 bases between them. This CDR3 has 14 residues. CDR3 region: CASSVAGMEAGYTF. CDR3 nucleotides: TGTGCCAGCAGCGTAGCAGGGATGGAGGCTGGCTACACCTTC.

This chain connects TRBV9 to TRBJ2-5, with TRBD1 as a possible D gene (6 bases). Germline assignment: CDR1 SGDLS and CDR2 YYNGEE. The CDR3 covers 13 residues. V was cut by 4 bases and J by 5 bases, with 12 bases left in between. CDR3 DNA: TGTGCCAGCAGCCCGAGGACAGCCGAGACCCAGTACTTC. It is translated as CASSPRTAETQYF.

The chain has TRBV20-1 and TRBJ2-1, with unresolved D. V lost 5 bases to trimming and J lost 9 bases, with 14 bases between them. Germline CDR1 is DFQATT and CDR2 is SNEGSKA (reference sequence). The CDR3 consists of 12 residues. The CDR3 reads CSALYYWGEQFF. The DNA of the CDR3 is TGCAGTGCTCTCTATTATTGGGGTGAGCAGTTCTTC.

This clonotype came up a few times. This sequence joins TRBV13 and TRBJ1-1; D unclear. The CDR3 sequence is 14 residues long. Trimming pared 5 bases from V and 0 bases from J, leaving 10 bases between. Germline CDR1 PRHDT, CDR2 FYEKMQ (reference sequence). CDR3 region: CASSITWMNTEAFF. In nucleotides, the CDR3 is TGTGCCAGCAGCATAACATGGATGAACACTGAAGCTTTCTTT. The variable domain in full, completed from reference TRBV13 and TRBJ1-1, reads AAGVIQSPRHLIKEKRETATLKCYPIPRHDTVYWYQQGPGQDPQFLISFYEKMQSDKGSIPDRFSAQQFSDYHSELNMSSLELGDSALYFCASSITWMNTEAFFGQGTRLTVV.

This clonotype was counted a few times. The chain combines TRBV5-1 with TRBJ2-1, with 12 positions matching TRBD2. Trimming took 4 bases from V and 0 from J; bases not matched to a gene: 8. This CDR3 comprises 18 residues. The germline gives CDR1 SGHRS, CDR2 YFSETQ. CDR3 protein: CASSRGTSGFSSYNEQFF. DNA for the CDR3: TGCGCCAGCAGCCGAGGGACTAGCGGGTTCAGCTCCTACAATGAGCAGTTCTTC.

The CDR3 region has the DNA TGTGCCAGCAGCTTAAGGGCCTACGGACATGAAGCTTTCTTT. It translates to CASSLRAYGHEAFF. V gene TRBV7-2 combines with J gene TRBJ1-1; weak D call: TRBD1 (5 bases). The CDR3 is 14 residues long. Germline CDR1 and CDR2: SGHTA and FQGNSA. V dropped 2 bases and J dropped 7 bases, with 14 bases sitting between them. The full variable domain, in which reference TRBV7-2 and TRBJ1-1 provide the parts outside the CDR3, is GAGVSQSPSNKVTEKGKDVELRCDPISGHTALYWYRQSLGQGLEFLIYFQGNSAPDKSGLPSDRFSAERTGGSVSTLTIQRTQQEDSAVYLCASSLRAYGHEAFFGQGTRLTVV.

This clonotype was recorded a few times. The V call is TRBV12-3 or TRBV12-4, the J call TRBJ1-5; D is undetermined. The CDR3 consists of 17 residues. V was cut by 1 base and J by 0 bases, with 13 bases left in between. Here the CDR3 reads CASSLGWVPYSNQPQHF. The CDR3 DNA follows: TGTGCCAGCAGTTTAGGATGGGTCCCCTATAGCAATCAGCCCCAGCATTTT.

This clonotype has a count of ten or more. V and J are TRBV11-2 and TRBJ2-3, with a possible D match to TRBD2 (6 bases). The CDR3 sequence is 15 residues long. From germline, CDR1 is SGHAT and CDR2 FQNNGV. V was pared by 1 base and J by 5 bases, with 13 bases between. This chain's CDR3 is CASSLVSEGLDTQYF. The CDR3 nucleotides read TGTGCCAGCAGCTTAGTCTCGGAGGGACTAGATACGCAGTATTTT. Full variable domain (remainder filled in from reference TRBV11-2 and TRBJ2-3): EAGVAQSPRYKIIEKRQSVAFWCNPISGHATLYWYQQILGQGPKLLIQFQNNGVVDDSQLPKDRFSAERLKGVDSTLKIQPAKLEDSAVYLCASSLVSEGLDTQYFGPGTRLTVL.

This clonotype was found many times. The rearrangement uses TRBV12-3 or TRBV12-4 and TRBJ1-1, with 10 bases that match TRBD1. CDR3 size: 15 residues. V was pared by 0 bases and J by 5 bases, with 3 bases of the junction left unmatched. CDR3 protein: CASSLADRGATEAFF. The CDR3 DNA sequence: TGTGCCAGCAGTTTAGCGGACAGGGGGGCTACTGAAGCTTTCTTT.

The rearrangement joins TRBV10-3 to TRBJ2-5; no clear D. This CDR3 contains 14 residues. The ends were cut back, 3 bases at V and 5 bases at J, with 13 bases in the middle. The germline V gene has CDR1 ENHRY and CDR2 SYGVKD. The CDR3 region has the DNA TGTGCCATCAGTGACCGCGTCCAACTGGAGACCCAGTACTTC. This gives the protein CAISDRVQLETQYF.

Many counts were recorded for this clonotype. This chain connects TRBV3-1 to TRBJ2-1; no firm D call. V was pared by 4 bases and J by 6 bases, with 10 bases between. Germline-derived CDR1 and CDR2 are LGHDT and YNNKEL (reference sequence). CDR3 length equals 13 residues. DNA for the CDR3: TGTGCCAGCAGCCCCCTCCGTTCCAATGAGCAGTTCTTC. It is translated as CASSPLRSNEQFF.

This clonotype was detected many times. V and J are TRBV12-3 or TRBV12-4 and TRBJ1-5; D gene unclear. Deletions cut 3 bases from V and 3 bases from J, with 6 bases between. This CDR3 comprises 13 residues. For the CDR3, the DNA is TGTGCCAGCAGTTTGGCAGACAATCAGCCCCAGCATTTT. This codes for CASSLADNQPQHF.

This clonotype has more than one count but fewer than ten. This rearrangement joins TRBV27 to TRBJ1-1; TRBD1 matches at 11 bases. V trimming: 6 bases; J trimming: 1 base; junction bases outside the gene matches: 7. The germline gives CDR1 MNHEY, CDR2 SMNVEV (reference sequence). The CDR3 sequence is 16 residues long. The CDR3 bases are TGTGCCAGCAGCTTGGACAGGGGGCTGTGGAACACTGAAGCTTTCTTT. Protein product: CASSLDRGLWNTEAFF.

The chain carries TRBV12-3 or TRBV12-4 and TRBJ2-2, with 11 positions matching TRBD1. V trimming: 5 bases; J trimming: 10 bases; junction bases outside the gene matches: 12. CDR3 length equals 16 residues. The CDR3 region is CASSPPRTGGSAELFF. The CDR3 DNA follows: TGTGCCAGCAGTCCCCCCCGGACAGGGGGCTCCGCGGAGCTGTTTTTT.

The chain joins TRBV12-3 or TRBV12-4 to TRBJ2-3, with D possibly TRBD2 on 5 matching bases. The V and J ends lost 10 bases and 6 bases respectively, with 23 bases between them. This CDR3 is built from 15 residues. The CDR3 region has the DNA TGTGCCATTAAAACCGGGAATCTAATTCAGGATACGCAGTATTTT. As protein: CAIKTGNLIQDTQYF.